The next 8 T cell receptor beta chains were all read from a single sample in a study of T cell responses to AZD1222 COVID-19 vaccine. Produced via immunoSEQ multiplex PCR; TCRdb's table is partial and in-frame only. The sample includes 100,000 or so clones, around 96% of them seen just once. The sequences come from peripheral blood, collected on day 0 of AZD1222 vaccination. All receptors derive from an adult in good health.

The V and J genes are TRBV24-1 and TRBJ2-5; 9 nucleotides line up with TRBD2. V lost 12 bases to trimming and J lost 0 bases; unmatched junction nucleotides: 7. The CDR3 has 14 residues. CDR1 is KGHDR and CDR2 is SFDVKD in the germline V gene. The CDR3 reads CASAGGANQETQYF. In nucleotides, the CDR3 is TGTGCCTCTGCGGGAGGGGCTAACCAAGAGACCCAGTACTTC.

The chain has TRBV5-1 and TRBJ1-2; 9 bases line up with TRBD1. Germline CDR1 is SGHRS and CDR2 is YFSETQ. J was trimmed by 4 bases and V by 7 bases; bases with no gene match: 8. The CDR3 extends over 14 amino acids. Here the CDR3 DNA reads TGCGCCAGCCGATCCCCGGGACAGGGCTATGGCTACACCTTC. It specifies CASRSPGQGYGYTF.

The rearrangement joins TRBV5-4 to TRBJ2-3; 7 bases are a match to TRBD1. This CDR3 comprises 18 residues. Germline V gene lookup returns CDR1 SGHNT and CDR2 YYREEE (reference sequence). With 1 base clipped from V and 1 base from J, the junction kept 12 bases outside the gene matches. The CDR3 reads CASSLRGGDTLGTDTQYF. CDR3 sequence (DNA): TGTGCCAGCAGCTTGAGAGGGGGCGATACGTTGGGCACAGATACGCAGTATTTT.

This chain connects TRBV19 to TRBJ2-3, with a possible D match to TRBD1 (6 bases). V lost 5 bases and J lost 2, with 14 bases in between. The CDR3 spans 15 residues. Per germline, CDR1 LNHDA and CDR2 SQIVND (reference sequence). The CDR3 nucleotides are TGTGCCAGTAGTGGGGGACGGACAGACACAGATACGCAGTATTTT. It translates to CASSGGRTDTDTQYF.

This sequence joins TRBV12-3 or TRBV12-4 and TRBJ1-2; D is possibly TRBD1 (5 bases). This CDR3 is 12 amino acids long. Trimming pared 3 bases from V and 8 bases from J, leaving 10 bases between. The CDR3 sequence is CASSFEGLGYTF. In DNA form, the CDR3 reads TGTGCCAGCAGTTTCGAGGGGTTAGGCTACACCTTC.

This clone showed up just once. This sequence joins TRBV27 and TRBJ1-1, with D unclear. V was shortened by 6 bases and J by 0 bases, with 11 bases between the two germline ends. Germline values: CDR1 MNHEY, CDR2 SMNVEV (reference sequence). The CDR3 length is 14 residues. CDR3 protein: CASSPTGMNTEAFF. As DNA, the CDR3 is TGTGCCAGCAGCCCTACCGGGATGAACACTGAAGCTTTCTTT.

The V and J genes are TRBV19 and TRBJ1-3, with D perhaps TRBD1 (5 bases). The germline V and J ends were trimmed by 3 bases and 2 bases, with 11 bases remaining between them. CDR1 is LNHDA, CDR2 SQIVND, per germline (reference sequence). CDR3 size: 15 residues. CDR3 nucleotides: TGTGCCAGTAGTATTGGCAGGGCACCTGGAAACACCATATATTTT. Amino acid sequence: CASSIGRAPGNTIYF.

This clone appeared once. The chain is built from TRBV18 and TRBJ1-1, with D perhaps matching TRBD1 (6 bases). This CDR3 comprises 13 residues. V lost 4 bases, J lost 5 bases, and 11 bases lay in between. Germline V gene sequence: CDR1 KGHSH, CDR2 LQKENI. The chain's CDR3 is CASSLTGETEAFF. CDR3 nucleotide sequence: TGTGCCAGCTCACTGACAGGAGAAACTGAAGCTTTCTTT. Filled out from reference TRBV18 and TRBJ1-1, the complete variable domain reads NAGVMQNPRHLVRRRGQEARLRCSPMKGHSHVYWYRQLPEEGLKFMVYLQKENIIDESGMPKERFSAEFPKEGPSILRIQQVVRGDSAAYFCASSLTGETEAFFGQGTRLTVV.